Listed here are 31 T cell receptor beta chains from one sample, sequenced in a study of shared clonotypes between healthy human individuals. Naive CD8 cells lacked CD45RO, underwent positive selection for CCR7 and left out terminally differentiated effector memory CD45RA+ cells. Produced via immunoSEQ multiplex PCR; TCRdb's table is partial and in-frame only. The data hold 550,000 to 600,000 clones, with 95% to 98% observed a single time. What was sequenced was naive CD8+ T cells sorted from blood. The receptors originated from a man aged 30 to 45 in good health.

The CDR3 loop is CASSHFDRALFF. DNA for the CDR3: TGCGCCAGCAGCCATTTTGACAGGGCACTGTTTTTT. J is TRBJ1-4 and V is TRBV4-1, with TRBD1 matching over 7 bases. Germline CDR1 reads MGHRA; CDR2 reads YSYEKL. The CDR3 consists of 12 residues. V lost 3 bases to trimming and J lost 13 bases; unmatched junction nucleotides: 5.

The chain joins TRBV28 to TRBJ2-3; a weak D match, TRBD2 (6 bases). In germline, CDR1 is MDHEN, CDR2 SYDVKM. V was trimmed by 5 bases and J by 4 bases, leaving 16 bases between them. The CDR3 has 15 residues. CDR3 sequence (DNA): TGTGCCAGCAGTGGGCGACTAGGGTCGCCAGATACGCAGTATTTT. Protein: CASSGRLGSPDTQYF.

The rearrangement joins TRBV30 to TRBJ2-2; tentatively, D is TRBD1 (5 bases). The CDR3 is 13 residues long. CDR1 and CDR2 (germline): GTSNPN, SVGIG (reference sequence). The germline V and J ends were trimmed by 8 bases and 9 bases, with 19 bases remaining between them. The CDR3: CAGIDSRSRELFF. The CDR3 DNA is TGTGCCGGTATCGACAGCCGAAGCCGGGAGCTGTTTTTT.

The chain has TRBV10-1 and TRBJ2-1, with 9 bases lining up with TRBD2. CDR3 size: 15 residues. V lost 2 bases and J lost 3; bases outside the gene matches: 2. Germline assignment: CDR1 WNHNN and CDR2 SYGVQD (reference sequence). CDR3 region: CASSEVSGSYNEQFF. In DNA form, the CDR3 reads TGCGCCAGCAGTGAGGTTAGCGGGAGCTACAATGAGCAGTTCTTC.

The chain combines TRBV6-1 with TRBJ2-1, with TRBD1 matching 9 bases. The CDR3 length is 15 residues. Trimming removed 5 bases from V and 3 bases from J; junction bases left unmatched: 5. CDR1 and CDR2 (germline): MNHNS, SASEGT. The CDR3 region has the DNA TGTGCCAGCAGTATCAGACAGGGGGGCTACAATGAGCAGTTCTTC. This sequence encodes CASSIRQGGYNEQFF.

The J gene is TRBJ2-7, the V gene TRBV9; D unresolved. From germline, CDR1 is SGDLS and CDR2 YYNGEE. V lost 3 bases to trimming and J lost 7 bases, with 14 bases between them. This CDR3 is built from 13 residues. The CDR3 sequence is CASSAGSIGEQYF. In DNA, the CDR3 is TGTGCCAGCAGCGCCGGGTCGATCGGGGAGCAGTACTTC.

This clone was seen once. This chain links TRBV6-5 with TRBJ2-2, with a weak D call TRBD2 (5 bases). Germline V gene sequence: CDR1 MNHEY, CDR2 SVGAGI. Trimming took off 9 bases at V and 5 bases at J, with 16 bases between the two ends. The CDR3 spans 14 residues. The chain's CDR3 is CASGRRRGTGELFF. Written as DNA, the CDR3 is TGTGCCAGTGGCCGGCGTCGGGGTACCGGGGAGCTGTTTTTT.

The rearrangement joins TRBV9 to TRBJ1-2, with a weak D call TRBD1 (5 bases). There are 17 residues in the CDR3. Germline V gives CDR1 SGDLS, CDR2 YYNGEE. Trimming took off 6 bases at V and 3 bases at J, with 24 bases between the two ends. The CDR3 DNA sequence: TGTGCCAGCACCCAAGACGGTAGTGTAGGGGATTACTATGGCTACACCTTC. Translation: CASTQDGSVGDYYGYTF. Using reference TRBV9 and TRBJ1-2 for the parts outside the CDR3, the full variable domain is DSGVTQTPKHLITATGQRVTLRCSPRSGDLSVYWYQQSLDQGLQFLIQYYNGEERAKGNILERFSAQQFPDLHSELNLSSLELGDSALYFCASTQDGSVGDYYGYTFGSGTRLTVV.

This clone showed up just once. This chain uses TRBV27 with TRBJ1-5; D is unclear. The length of the CDR3 is 13 residues. Trimming cost V 5 bases and J 3 bases, with 8 bases left between them. Germline V gene data show CDR1 as MNHEY and CDR2 as SMNVEV (reference sequence). The CDR3 DNA reads as TGTGCCAGCAGTGCGGGAGCCAATCAGCCCCAGCATTTT. Amino acid sequence: CASSAGANQPQHF.

The chain uses TRBV13 and TRBJ2-2; 8 nucleotides agree with TRBD1. CDR1 is PRHDT and CDR2 is FYEKMQ in the germline V gene (reference sequence). The CDR3 consists of 14 residues. V lost 5 bases, J lost 4 bases, and 3 bases stayed unmatched. The CDR3 coding sequence is TGTGCCAGCAGCCGCGGGACAGGCACCGGGGAGCTGTTTTTT. The encoded protein is CASSRGTGTGELFF.

The chain employs TRBV27 and TRBJ2-7, with 8 bases lining up with TRBD2. The CDR3 is 16 amino acids. V shed 0 bases and J 2 bases; nucleotides not matched to a gene: 6. Looked up from germline, CDR1 is MNHEY and CDR2 is SMNVEV (reference sequence). DNA of the CDR3: TGTGCCAGCAGTTTATCGCCCGGGACTAGAGCCTACGAGCAGTACTTC. This gives the protein CASSLSPGTRAYEQYF.

The J gene is TRBJ2-1, the V gene TRBV9; TRBD2 aligns across 10 bases. Germline V gene sequence: CDR1 SGDLS, CDR2 YYNGEE. The CDR3 is 16 residues long. V shed 4 bases, J shed 6 bases, and the junction held 10 bases outside the gene matches. The DNA of the CDR3 is TGTGCCAGCAGCCTCAGCGGGAGGGTCTCTAGCAATGAGCAGTTCTTC. Translation: CASSLSGRVSSNEQFF.

This chain links TRBV2 with TRBJ2-1, with D maybe TRBD2 (6 bases). In germline, CDR1 is SNHLY, CDR2 FYNNEI. V lost 8 bases and J 6 bases, leaving 17 bases between the germline ends. The CDR3 is made up of 14 amino acids. The CDR3 spells CASPSALGPNEQFF. CDR3 in DNA: TGTGCCAGCCCTAGCGCACTAGGTCCCAATGAGCAGTTCTTC.

V and J are TRBV10-3 and TRBJ1-4; TRBD1 might be the D (5 bases). CDR3 size: 15 residues. The germline gives CDR1 ENHRY, CDR2 SYGVKD. V gave up 4 bases and J gave up 0 bases, with 9 bases separating them. In DNA form, the CDR3 reads TGTGCCATCAGTGGCGACAGTGCAACTAATGAAAAACTGTTTTTT. Protein: CAISGDSATNEKLFF.

In the case of this clone: Other DNA variants within this sample encode the same CDR3. The chain links TRBV7-9 to TRBJ2-7, with D unclear. Between the trimmed V and J ends, which lost 3 bases and 2 bases, there was a span of 5 bases. Germline-derived CDR1 and CDR2 are SEHNR and FQNEAQ (reference sequence). This CDR3 spans 12 amino acids. The CDR3 DNA reads TGTGCCAGCAGCTTCACAGCCTACGAGCAGTACTTC. It encodes CASSFTAYEQYF.

The chain is built from TRBV15 and TRBJ1-4, with D maybe TRBD1 (6 bases). This CDR3 region has 14 residues. CDR1 is LNHNV, CDR2 YYDKDF, per germline (reference sequence). Trimming stripped 0 bases from V and 6 bases from J, with 8 bases between. CDR3 sequence (DNA): TGTGCCACCAGCAGAGAAGCAGGGGATGAAAAACTGTTTTTT. Its protein product is CATSREAGDEKLFF.

The rearrangement joins TRBV28 to TRBJ1-2, with 7 nucleotides matching TRBD1. The CDR3 sequence is 11 residues long. The V gene end was trimmed by 10 bases and the J gene end by 8 bases; junction bases not matched to a gene: 7. Germline V gene lookup returns CDR1 MDHEN and CDR2 SYDVKM. CDR3 sequence: CATEQGGGYTF. In DNA form, the CDR3 reads TGTGCCACCGAGCAGGGGGGCGGCTACACCTTC.

In its sample, this clone was seen once. This chain links TRBV6-6 with TRBJ2-7; D is unclear. CDR3 length equals 12 residues. Germline-derived CDR1 and CDR2 are MNHNY and SVGAGI (reference sequence). V was clipped by 6 bases and J by 3 bases, with 9 bases between them. The CDR3 spells CASRYPGYEQYF. The CDR3 nucleotides read TGTGCCAGCAGATACCCTGGCTACGAGCAGTACTTC.

V usage is TRBV5-1 and J usage is TRBJ2-7; the match to TRBD1 covers 9 bases. Germline V gene sequence: CDR1 SGHRS, CDR2 YFSETQ. The V and J ends lost 0 bases and 4 bases, in that order; junction bases with no gene match: 5. The CDR3 covers 15 residues. The CDR3 region is CASSLGGTGWYEQYF. CDR3 nucleotide sequence: TGCGCCAGCAGCTTGGGCGGGACAGGGTGGTACGAGCAGTACTTC.

This clone was detected only a few times. The chain couples TRBV7-6 to TRBJ1-1; D uncertain. The V end was cut by 5 bases, the J end by 5 bases, with 9 bases between. Germline values: CDR1 SGHVS, CDR2 FNYEAQ. The CDR3 runs 12 residues. CDR3 sequence reads: CASSPVETEAFF. For the CDR3, the DNA is TGTGCCAGCAGCCCCGTGGAGACTGAAGCTTTCTTT.

The chain recombines TRBV10-2 with TRBJ1-1, with D perhaps matching TRBD1 (5 bases). V lost 3 bases and J lost 3, with 11 bases in between. The CDR3 length is 14 residues. CDR1 is WSHSY, CDR2 SAAADI, per germline. CDR3 nucleotides: TGCGCCAGCAGTGAATCGGGGGGTTACACTGAAGCTTTCTTT. Protein sequence: CASSESGGYTEAFF.

V usage is TRBV16 and J usage is TRBJ2-1, with D perhaps being TRBD1 or TRBD2 (6 bases each). This CDR3 region has 14 residues. Germline loops: CDR1 KGHSY, CDR2 FQNENV. V shed 3 bases and J shed 10 bases, with 16 bases lying between them. The CDR3 DNA follows: TGTGCCAGCAGCCACCTAGGGGGGATGGAGGAGCAGTTCTTC. Protein: CASSHLGGMEEQFF. Full variable domain (rest looked up from reference TRBV16 and TRBJ2-1): GEEVAQTPKHLVRGEGQKAKLYCAPIKGHSYVFWYQQVLKNEFKFLISFQNENVFDETGMPKERFSAKCLPNSPCSLEIQATKLEDSAVYFCASSHLGGMEEQFFGPGTRLTVL.

The J gene is TRBJ2-5, the V gene TRBV13; 8 positions agree with TRBD1. V was pared by 4 bases and J by 3 bases, with 7 bases of the junction left unmatched. Germline CDR1 reads PRHDT; CDR2 reads FYEKMQ (reference sequence). The CDR3 is made up of 15 amino acids. The CDR3 here is CASSSRGQAEETQYF. The CDR3 DNA is TGTGCCAGCAGCTCCCGGGGACAGGCAGAAGAGACCCAGTACTTC.

This chain connects TRBV29-1 to TRBJ2-1; no reliable D call. V was pared by 5 bases and J by 2 bases, with 7 bases between. CDR1 and CDR2 from the germline V gene are SQVTM and ANQGSEA. The CDR3 covers 12 residues. Here the CDR3 reads CSVSETYNEQFF. Here the CDR3 DNA reads TGCAGCGTTTCGGAGACCTACAATGAGCAGTTCTTC.

This sequence joins TRBV7-9 and TRBJ1-2, with 7 positions matching TRBD1. The CDR3 is made up of 14 amino acids. Trimming at V came to 5 bases and at J to 4 bases, leaving 7 bases not matched to a gene. The germline V gene encodes CDR1 SEHNR and CDR2 FQNEAQ (reference sequence). In DNA form, the CDR3 reads TGTGCCAGCAGCCCTCAAGACAGGGCCTATGGCTACACCTTC. It specifies CASSPQDRAYGYTF.

The rearrangement uses TRBV2 and TRBJ1-1; no clear D gene. V lost 7 bases and J lost 1, with 13 bases in between. Germline V gene lookup returns CDR1 SNHLY and CDR2 FYNNEI. The CDR3 has 14 residues. The CDR3 reads CASTAREGNTEAFF. Written as DNA, the CDR3 is TGTGCCAGCACCGCACGGGAGGGGAACACTGAAGCTTTCTTT.

This chain links TRBV7-9 with TRBJ2-7; 9 positions agree with TRBD2. CDR1 SEHNR and CDR2 FQNEAQ come from the germline V gene (reference sequence). The CDR3 contains 17 residues. With V trimmed by 6 bases and J by 0 bases, 12 bases remained unmatched. CDR3: CASSPSLAGRSSYEQYF. The DNA of the CDR3 is TGTGCCAGCAGTCCATCTCTAGCGGGAAGGAGCTCCTACGAGCAGTACTTC.

The CDR3 region is CASSSTGAPGETQYF. CDR3 sequence (DNA): TGTGCCAGCAGCTCGACAGGGGCGCCTGGAGAGACCCAGTACTTC. The chain is built from TRBV7-9 and TRBJ2-5; 8 positions agree with TRBD1. The V gene end was trimmed by 4 bases and the J gene end by 4 bases; junction bases not matched to a gene: 8. Germline V lookup: CDR1 SEHNR, CDR2 FQNEAQ (reference sequence). This CDR3 contains 15 residues. Complete variable domain (other parts from reference TRBV7-9 and TRBJ2-5): DTGVSQNPRHKITKRGQNVTFRCDPISEHNRLYWYRQTLGQGPEFLTYFQNEAQLEKSRLLSDRFSAERPKGSFSTLEIQRTEQGDSAMYLCASSSTGAPGETQYFGPGTRLLVL.

The gene calls are TRBV9 and TRBJ2-3; TRBD2 might be the D (5 bases). The V gene lost 3 bases and the J gene lost 0 bases, with 11 bases spanning the gap. The CDR3 consists of 15 residues. Per the germline V gene, CDR1 is SGDLS and CDR2 is YYNGEE. The CDR3 loop is CASSEAPGSTDTQYF. In DNA, the CDR3 is TGTGCCAGCAGCGAGGCCCCGGGGAGCACAGATACGCAGTATTTT.

The V and J genes are TRBV9 and TRBJ2-1; D may be TRBD2 (6 bases). V lost 1 base and J 8 bases, leaving 13 bases between the germline ends. This CDR3 is 14 amino acids long. Germline-derived CDR1 and CDR2 are SGDLS and YYNGEE. The CDR3 sequence: CASSVPGEGDEQFF. The CDR3 bases are TGTGCCAGCAGCGTACCGGGAGAGGGTGATGAGCAGTTCTTC.

This chain connects TRBV9 to TRBJ1-2; D is possibly TRBD1 (6 bases). The CDR3 length is 17 residues. Germline V gene lookup returns CDR1 SGDLS and CDR2 YYNGEE. Trimming took off 0 bases at V and 1 base at J, with 16 bases between the two ends. For the CDR3, the DNA is TGTGCCAGCAGCGTAGGAGGCGAACTCAGGGGTAACTATGGCTACACCTTC. Protein product: CASSVGGELRGNYGYTF. The variable domain in full, with the rest retrieved from reference TRBV9 and TRBJ1-2, is DSGVTQTPKHLITATGQRVTLRCSPRSGDLSVYWYQQSLDQGLQFLIQYYNGEERAKGNILERFSAQQFPDLHSELNLSSLELGDSALYFCASSVGGELRGNYGYTFGSGTRLTVV.